The 10 T cell receptor beta chains below come from one sample, sequenced in a study of response to subunit inactivated influenza vaccine. A single record per CDR3 protein comes from TCRdb applying MiXCR to the RT-PCR reads. This sample carries approximately 200,000 distinct CDR3 sequences, 13% to 15% of them seen once, and the ten largest clones take 26%. This material consisted of CD8+ T cells sorted from PBMCs, taken less than 6 days after vaccination. Receptor source: a man over 45 who received an inactivated influenza vaccine.

The chain links TRBV4-1 to TRBJ2-3; D not certain. The germline gives CDR1 MGHRA, CDR2 YSYEKL. CDR3 length equals 14 residues. With 5 bases removed from V and 2 bases from J, the gap between germline ends came to 11 bases. CDR3 nucleotides: TGCGCCAGCAGCGACGGCGAAACCACAGATACGCAGTATTTT. Protein sequence: CASSDGETTDTQYF.

The table lists this clonotype with a few counts. The chain uses TRBV7-9 and TRBJ2-3; 8 positions match TRBD1. The germline gives CDR1 SEHNR, CDR2 FQNEAQ (reference sequence). Trimming took 5 bases from V and 2 from J; bases not matched to a gene: 9. The CDR3 is made up of 16 amino acids. DNA of the CDR3: TGTGCCAGCAGCGACGGGACAGGCAACCCCACAGATACGCAGTATTTT. It encodes CASSDGTGNPTDTQYF.

There are a few counts of this clonotype. The rearrangement links TRBV21-1 to TRBJ2-1. TRBV21-1 is annotated as a pseudogene. CDR3 length: 17 residues. CDR3 nucleotide sequence: TGTGCCAGCAGCAAAGGGGGAACCGCCGACTCCTACAATGAGCAGTTCTTC. It codes for CASSKGGTADSYNEQFF.

A few counts support this clonotype. The gene calls are TRBV6-5 and TRBJ1-1; 11 bases are a match to TRBD1. Trimming at V came to 2 bases and at J to 3 bases, leaving 5 bases not matched to a gene. CDR3 length: 16 residues. The V gene's germline CDR1 is MNHEY and CDR2 SVGAGI. The CDR3 nucleotides read TGTGCCAGCAGTTACGGACAGGGGGCGTTGGACACTGAAGCTTTCTTT. As protein: CASSYGQGALDTEAFF.

V gene TRBV15 combines with J gene TRBJ2-3; D remains ambiguous. Germline CDR1 is LNHNV and CDR2 is YYDKDF (reference sequence). This CDR3 has 16 residues. Between the trimmed V and J ends, which lost 1 base and 0 bases, there was a span of 11 bases. CDR3 in amino acids: CATSRGESSSTDTQYF. The CDR3 bases are TGTGCCACCAGCAGAGGGGAATCCTCTAGCACAGATACGCAGTATTTT.

The rearrangement joins TRBV4-2 to TRBJ2-1; maybe TRBD2 (6 bases). Between the trimmed V and J ends, which lost 2 bases and 8 bases, there was a span of 10 bases. CDR1 is LGHNA, CDR2 YNFKEQ, per germline. The CDR3 consists of 13 residues. The CDR3 protein is CASSQTLADEQFF. The CDR3 coding sequence is TGTGCCAGCAGCCAAACCTTAGCGGATGAGCAGTTCTTC.

The rearrangement uses TRBV4-1 and TRBJ2-1; D ambiguous. CDR3 length: 12 amino acids. Per the germline V gene, CDR1 is MGHRA and CDR2 is YSYEKL. V was trimmed by 3 bases and J by 8 bases, leaving 8 bases between them. CDR3 loop: CASSQEVYEQFF. The CDR3 coding sequence is TGCGCCAGCAGCCAGGAAGTTTATGAGCAGTTCTTC.

V is TRBV28 and J is TRBJ2-2, with 7 bases fitting TRBD1. Germline assignment: CDR1 MDHEN and CDR2 SYDVKM. Trimming took 10 bases from V and 0 from J; bases not matched to a gene: 8. The CDR3 sequence is 15 residues long. The CDR3 reads CATQFGQANTGELFF. CDR3 coding DNA: TGTGCCACCCAGTTTGGACAGGCGAACACCGGGGAGCTGTTTTTT.

This clonotype has just a few counts. The rearrangement joins TRBV5-1 to TRBJ2-1; TRBD1 agrees at 9 bases. Per germline, CDR1 SGHRS and CDR2 YFSETQ. V lost 1 base, J lost 7 bases, and 6 bases stayed unmatched. The CDR3 has 15 amino acids. The CDR3 nucleotides are TGCGCCAGCAGCTTGAACAGGGGGCTAGGTAATGAGCAGTTCTTC. Its protein product is CASSLNRGLGNEQFF.

This chain uses TRBV29-1 with TRBJ2-3; D is undetermined. The germline V and J ends were trimmed by 5 bases and 2 bases, with 14 bases remaining between them. The CDR3 length is 14 residues. CDR1 SQVTM and CDR2 ANQGSEA come from the germline V gene. CDR3 bases: TGCAGCGTTTTTGGCGGACCTACCACAGATACGCAGTATTTT. Its translation: CSVFGGPTTDTQYF.